The 27 T cell receptor beta chains in this list originate from one sample, sequenced in a study of vaccination effects on CD4 cells after COVID-19. These TCRs are of unknown antigen specificity. CD4+ T cell isolation took place after 10 days of culture. By PCR, the person was confirmed to have had SARS-CoV-2 infection between March and December 2020. Each person got two doses of an mRNA SARS-CoV-2 vaccine, BNT162b2 or mRNA-1273. Assay used: immunoSEQ multiplex PCR; TCRdb lists only in-frame clones, some missing. This table holds around 44,000 clones, over 60% found once. The material sequenced was CD4+ T cells from PBMCs cultured without peptide, taken after COVID-19 vaccination. The receptors stem from a human donor who had a prior SARS-CoV-2 infection.

This clone showed up just once. The rearrangement uses TRBV7-8 and TRBJ1-5, with D possibly TRBD1 on 5 matching bases. The germline gives CDR1 SGHVS, CDR2 FQNEAQ. The CDR3 length is 15 residues. The ends were cut back, 2 bases at V and 9 bases at J, with 17 bases in the middle. The CDR3 sequence: CASSLRAGGGVPQHF. The CDR3 nucleotides read TGTGCCAGCAGCTTACGGGCCGGAGGAGGGGTGCCCCAGCATTTT.

The chain recombines TRBV6-5 with TRBJ2-3; 7 nucleotides align to TRBD2. Germline trimming cut 6 bases from V and 5 bases from J; bases unmatched to any gene: 11. The CDR3 consists of 15 residues. The germline gives CDR1 MNHEY, CDR2 SVGAGI. CDR3 region: CASSLQPGGGDTQYF. In DNA, the CDR3 is TGTGCCAGCAGCCTCCAACCGGGCGGGGGAGATACGCAGTATTTT.

The chain links TRBV5-6 to TRBJ2-6; D might be TRBD1 (6 bases). The length of the CDR3 is 17 residues. The V and J ends lost 4 bases and 0 bases respectively, with 14 bases between them. Germline assignment: CDR1 SGHDT and CDR2 YYEEEE. The CDR3: CASSSITGLSGANVLTF. The CDR3, as DNA: TGTGCCAGCAGCAGTATAACAGGGCTCTCTGGGGCCAACGTCCTGACTTTC.

The chain employs TRBV7-2 and TRBJ1-2; no clear D gene. This CDR3 is 13 amino acids long. V was shortened by 5 bases and J by 4 bases, with 11 bases between the two germline ends. In germline, CDR1 is SGHTA, CDR2 FQGNSA. The DNA for the CDR3 is TGTGCCAGCAGCCGAGGAACCAGCTATGGCTACACCTTC. Protein: CASSRGTSYGYTF.

This chain links TRBV9 with TRBJ2-1, with a tentative D call TRBD1 (6 bases). Germline V gene sequence: CDR1 SGDLS, CDR2 YYNGEE. The CDR3 is made up of 13 amino acids. V dropped 4 bases and J dropped 5 bases, with 10 bases sitting between them. The CDR3 here is CASSQGQHNEQFF. CDR3 DNA: TGTGCCAGCAGCCAAGGACAGCACAATGAGCAGTTCTTC.

This chain uses TRBV6-6 with TRBJ1-2, with 7 nucleotides matching TRBD1. The CDR3 has 18 amino acids. The V segment lost 5 bases and the J segment 4 bases; nucleotides outside the gene matches: 19. Germline V CDR1 and CDR2: MNHNY, SVGAGI (reference sequence). The CDR3 DNA is TGTGCCAGCAGTCACCAGTCAGTTCACGAGGAGGGGGCCTATGGCTACACCTTC. This translates into CASSHQSVHEEGAYGYTF.

In this sample, this clone turned up a few times. The V call is TRBV5-4, the J call TRBJ2-7; 12 bases are a match to TRBD2. The trim removed 4 bases at V and 6 bases at J, leaving 5 bases unmatched. This CDR3 is built from 14 residues. CDR1 and CDR2 (germline): SGHNT, YYREEE (reference sequence). As DNA, the CDR3 is TGTGCCAGCAGCCCTAGCGGGAGGGCCTCCGAGCAGTACTTC. Residues: CASSPSGRASEQYF.

This chain joins TRBV18 and TRBJ2-5, with D maybe TRBD1 (5 bases). This CDR3 region has 15 residues. CDR1 and CDR2 from the germline V gene are KGHSH and LQKENI. V lost 2 bases to trimming and J lost 0 bases, with 10 bases between them. DNA of the CDR3: TGTGCCAGCTCACCATCCACAGGACACCAAGAGACCCAGTACTTC. Translating gives CASSPSTGHQETQYF.

V gene TRBV5-4 combines with J gene TRBJ2-7; TRBD1 matches at 7 bases. CDR3 size: 15 residues. V lost 0 bases to trimming and J lost 3 bases; unmatched junction nucleotides: 6. The V gene's germline CDR1 is SGHNT and CDR2 YYREEE (reference sequence). The DNA for the CDR3 is TGTGCCAGCAGCTTGGAGACAGGGATCCTCTACGAGCAGTACTTC. Translated: CASSLETGILYEQYF.

The chain links TRBV24-1 to TRBJ2-1; 7 bases are shared with TRBD1. Germline V gene sequence: CDR1 KGHDR, CDR2 SFDVKD. The CDR3 length is 13 residues. The trim removed 6 bases at V and 7 bases at J, leaving 5 bases unmatched. CDR3 amino acids: CATSRQGRNEQFF. The CDR3 DNA sequence: TGTGCCACCAGTAGACAGGGCCGGAATGAGCAGTTCTTC.

This clone was seen more than once but under ten times. The chain couples TRBV11-2 to TRBJ2-7; D perhaps matches TRBD1 (6 bases). The CDR3 is 13 residues long. Per the germline V gene, CDR1 is SGHAT and CDR2 is FQNNGV. The V end lost 5 bases, the J end lost 3 bases, and 11 bases lay between the germline ends. CDR3 sequence (DNA): TGTGCCAGCAGCCCGGACAGATTCTACGAGCAGTACTTC. This translates into CASSPDRFYEQYF.

The sample holds one count of this clone. The chain is built from TRBV5-6 and TRBJ2-3, with D uncertain. V was shortened by 0 bases and J by 4 bases, with 9 bases between the two germline ends. The CDR3 is 14 amino acids. CDR1 is SGHDT and CDR2 is YYEEEE in the germline V gene. CDR3 DNA sequence: TGTGCCAGCAGCTTGGGGTTAGCATCAGATACGCAGTATTTT. Its protein product is CASSLGLASDTQYF.

V is TRBV6-5 and J is TRBJ2-1; the match to TRBD2 covers 11 bases. V was pared by 6 bases and J by 4 bases, with 5 bases of the junction left unmatched. This CDR3 spans 15 amino acids. Germline loops: CDR1 MNHEY, CDR2 SVGAGI. CDR3 in amino acids: CASRLRLAGYNEQFF. In nucleotides, the CDR3 is TGTGCCAGCAGACTGAGACTAGCGGGATACAATGAGCAGTTCTTC.

The CDR3 nucleotides read TGTGCCAGCACCCCCCCCGGGGCCTACGAGCAGTACTTC. Encoded protein: CASTPPGAYEQYF. The chain joins TRBV6-5 to TRBJ2-7; D might be TRBD2 (5 bases). V lost 7 bases, J lost 2 bases, and 12 bases lay in between. There are 13 residues in the CDR3. Germline-derived CDR1 and CDR2 are MNHEY and SVGAGI.

The chain is built from TRBV7-9 and TRBJ2-3; 12 nucleotides agree with TRBD2. Germline trimming cut 3 bases from V and 2 bases from J; bases unmatched to any gene: 3. This CDR3 contains 16 residues. Germline V gene sequence: CDR1 SEHNR, CDR2 FQNEAQ (reference sequence). The CDR3 DNA sequence: TGTGCCAGCAGCTTCCGACTAGCGGGGGCCACAGATACGCAGTATTTT. The encoded protein is CASSFRLAGATDTQYF.

This chain's CDR3 is CASSLFAGGTYNEQFF. The CDR3 bases are TGTGCCAGCAGCTTGTTCGCGGGGGGGACGTACAATGAGCAGTTCTTC. The gene calls are TRBV7-8 and TRBJ2-1; TRBD2 agrees at 9 bases. The CDR3 has 16 amino acids. The junction had 7 bases not matched to a gene; V was cut back by 3 bases and J by 4 bases. CDR1 SGHVS and CDR2 FQNEAQ come from the germline V gene.

This rearrangement joins TRBV28 to TRBJ2-7, with TRBD2 matching 7 bases. V lost 8 bases to trimming and J lost 4 bases; unmatched junction nucleotides: 11. The CDR3 covers 14 residues. Per germline, CDR1 MDHEN and CDR2 SYDVKM. The CDR3: CASGPLAGAYEQYF. CDR3 coding DNA: TGTGCCAGCGGCCCCCTGGCGGGAGCGTACGAGCAGTACTTC.

This clone was recorded once. V is TRBV6-1 and J is TRBJ2-7, with 11 positions matching TRBD2. This CDR3 is built from 15 residues. With 5 bases clipped from V and 5 bases from J, the junction kept 8 bases outside the gene matches. Germline values: CDR1 MNHNS, CDR2 SASEGT. CDR3 residues: CASSSHTSGRNEQYF. CDR3 nucleotides: TGTGCCAGCAGTTCCCATACTAGCGGGAGAAACGAGCAGTACTTC.

This chain joins TRBV9 and TRBJ2-1, with 7 bases that match TRBD2. Germline V gives CDR1 SGDLS, CDR2 YYNGEE. V lost 2 bases and J lost 10; bases outside the gene matches: 6. CDR3 length: 13 amino acids. The CDR3 coding sequence is TGTGCCAGCAGCGTCGGGGGGACTACCGAGCAGTTCTTC. Translation gives CASSVGGTTEQFF.

The genes are TRBV10-1 and TRBJ1-5, with 8 bases fitting TRBD1. Germline-derived CDR1 and CDR2 are WNHNN and SYGVQD (reference sequence). V lost 5 bases and J lost 4; bases outside the gene matches: 13. The CDR3 consists of 17 residues. CDR3 amino acids: CASSRADRGWGNQPQHF. In nucleotides, the CDR3 is TGCGCCAGCAGTCGAGCCGACAGGGGATGGGGGAATCAGCCCCAGCATTTT.

This clone has only a few counts. The chain uses TRBV11-3 and TRBJ2-2, with D unclear. The germline V gene has CDR1 SGHNT and CDR2 YENEEA. Deletions cut 1 base from V and 4 bases from J, with 10 bases between. This CDR3 spans 15 amino acids. This CDR3 reads CASSLGGFGTGELFF. The CDR3 DNA follows: TGTGCCAGCAGCTTAGGGGGTTTTGGCACCGGGGAGCTGTTTTTT.

This sequence joins TRBV9 and TRBJ2-7; D is unclear. CDR1 is SGDLS, CDR2 YYNGEE, per germline. The V end was cut by 1 base, the J end by 6 bases, with 11 bases between. The CDR3 spans 13 residues. This chain's CDR3 is CASSVLSFGEQYF. CDR3 nucleotide sequence: TGTGCCAGCAGCGTACTTTCGTTCGGCGAGCAGTACTTC.

This rearrangement joins TRBV28 to TRBJ2-3, with 8 bases matching TRBD1. The germline gives CDR1 MDHEN, CDR2 SYDVKM. V trimming: 6 bases; J trimming: 2 bases; junction bases outside the gene matches: 4. The CDR3 has 14 residues. In DNA, the CDR3 is TGTGCCAGCAGGACAGGGGAGGTCACAGATACGCAGTATTTT. Encoded protein: CASRTGEVTDTQYF.

The CDR3 DNA sequence: TGTGCTAGTGGTTTGCGCGGACGGACCACTGAAGCTTTCTTT. Its protein is CASGLRGRTTEAFF. The chain carries TRBV12-5 and TRBJ1-1; D call uncertain. The germline gives CDR1 LGHNT, CDR2 FRNRAP. CDR3 size: 14 residues. V shed 2 bases and J shed 4 bases, with 11 bases lying between them.

The V and J genes are TRBV3-1 (or the pseudogene TRBV3-2) and TRBJ2-5; D remains unclear. The germline V and J ends were trimmed by 0 bases and 0 bases, with 5 bases remaining between them. Germline assignment: CDR1 LGHDT and CDR2 YNNKEL (reference sequence). The length of the CDR3 is 14 residues. The chain's CDR3 is CASSQDRYQETQYF. The CDR3 coding sequence is TGTGCCAGCAGCCAAGATAGGTACCAAGAGACCCAGTACTTC.

The chain carries TRBV13 and TRBJ2-5; D gene uncertain. Per germline, CDR1 PRHDT and CDR2 FYEKMQ (reference sequence). Trimming pared 2 bases from V and 4 bases from J, leaving 8 bases between. The CDR3 length is 13 residues. The CDR3 region is CASSLYGLETQYF. The CDR3 DNA reads TGTGCCAGCAGCTTATATGGCTTAGAGACCCAGTACTTC. Supplemented by reference TRBV13 and TRBJ2-5, the full variable domain reads AAGVIQSPRHLIKEKRETATLKCYPIPRHDTVYWYQQGPGQDPQFLISFYEKMQSDKGSIPDRFSAQQFSDYHSELNMSSLELGDSALYFCASSLYGLETQYFGPGTRLLVL.

The chain combines TRBV2 with TRBJ1-5; D is undetermined. The germline V gene has CDR1 SNHLY and CDR2 FYNNEI. The CDR3 loop spans 12 amino acids. V was clipped by 4 bases and J by 5 bases, with 6 bases between them. The CDR3 reads CASSVSHQPQHF. As DNA, the CDR3 is TGTGCCAGCAGTGTAAGTCATCAGCCCCAGCATTTT.